Listed here are 22 T cell receptor beta chains from one sample, sequenced in a study of spatial heterogeneity in lung cancer. Time point reported: sample taken at primary tumor resection. Extraction of whole RNA from tumor, nontumor lung or frozen PBMC preceded unsorted sequencing. From the 5' RACE reads, TCRdb called clonotypes with MiXCR, one entry per CDR3 protein. The table includes 40,000 to 45,000 distinct CDR3 sequences, 6.5% to 8% detected once. The source material was PBMCs, sampled at surgery. These receptors all stem from a female donor with early-stage non-small cell lung cancer.

The genes are TRBV6-6 and TRBJ2-5; no clear D gene. The CDR3 loop spans 12 amino acids. V was trimmed by 0 bases and J by 4 bases, leaving 3 bases between them. Germline V gene lookup returns CDR1 MNHNY and CDR2 SVGAGI (reference sequence). CDR3 loop: CASSYSRETQYF. Here the CDR3 DNA reads TGTGCCAGCAGTTACTCGAGAGAGACCCAGTACTTC.

This rearrangement joins TRBV5-1 to TRBJ2-5; no clear D gene. CDR1 and CDR2 from the germline V gene are SGHRS and YFSETQ. V lost 0 bases and J lost 7, with 13 bases in between. This CDR3 contains 14 residues. The CDR3 nucleotides read TGCGCCAGCAGCTTGGATGACAATTGGGGGACCCAGTACTTC. Translated, it gives CASSLDDNWGTQYF.

V and J are TRBV20-1 and TRBJ2-1, with D perhaps matching TRBD1 (6 bases). The ends were cut back, 2 bases at V and 4 bases at J, with 9 bases in the middle. Germline CDR1 is DFQATT and CDR2 is SNEGSKA (reference sequence). The CDR3 totals 13 residues. CDR3 protein: CSARQGQYNEQFF. In nucleotides, the CDR3 is TGCAGTGCTAGACAGGGGCAGTACAATGAGCAGTTCTTC.

Ten or more counts support this clonotype. V gene TRBV7-2 combines with J gene TRBJ2-5, with D possibly being TRBD2 (6 bases). This CDR3 region has 13 residues. Germline CDR1 is SGHTA and CDR2 is FQGNSA. The V end was cut by 5 bases, the J end by 4 bases, with 11 bases between. Here the CDR3 DNA reads TGTGCCAGCAGCCGTGACGGGAGAGAGACCCAGTACTTC. It codes for CASSRDGRETQYF.

This clonotype has only a few counts. The chain links TRBV5-1 to TRBJ2-5; 15 bases align to TRBD2. The CDR3 extends over 16 amino acids. Germline V gives CDR1 SGHRS, CDR2 YFSETQ. The V segment lost 4 bases and the J segment 4 bases; nucleotides outside the gene matches: 5. Here the CDR3 reads CASSPGLAGGPETQYF. CDR3 in DNA: TGCGCCAGCAGCCCGGGACTAGCGGGGGGTCCAGAGACCCAGTACTTC.

This clonotype occurred many times. The chain combines TRBV2 with TRBJ2-3; no firm D call. V lost 6 bases and J 2 bases, leaving 3 bases between the germline ends. Germline CDR1 SNHLY, CDR2 FYNNEI. The CDR3 contains 11 residues. CDR3 in amino acids: CASRYTDTQYF. The CDR3 DNA reads as TGTGCCAGCAGATACACAGATACGCAGTATTTT.

This clonotype was seen at least ten times. The chain uses TRBV11-1 and TRBJ1-1; D is unclear. The CDR3 is 15 amino acids. Deletions cut 1 base from V and 1 base from J, with 10 bases between. Per the germline V gene, CDR1 is SGHAT and CDR2 is FQDESV (reference sequence). CDR3 coding DNA: TGTGCCAGCAGCTTAGAGCGGATACCGAACACTGAAGCTTTCTTT. It is translated as CASSLERIPNTEAFF.

This clonotype was counted at least ten times. The V call is TRBV20-1, the J call TRBJ2-3; D is possibly TRBD2 (5 bases). V was shortened by 7 bases and J by 10 bases, with 15 bases between the two germline ends. CDR1 is DFQATT and CDR2 is SNEGSKA in the germline V gene (reference sequence). The CDR3 contains 11 residues. This chain's CDR3 is CSVLRGSAQYF. The DNA of the CDR3 is TGCAGTGTCCTGCGCGGGTCTGCGCAGTATTTT.

V gene TRBV24-1 combines with J gene TRBJ1-1; no firm D call. CDR1 is KGHDR, CDR2 SFDVKD, per germline. The length of the CDR3 is 12 residues. The V end lost 5 bases, the J end lost 3 bases, and 6 bases lay between the germline ends. The CDR3 region is CATSGVYTEAFF. CDR3 nucleotides: TGTGCCACCAGTGGGGTCTACACTGAAGCTTTCTTT.

The rearrangement uses TRBV7-2 and TRBJ2-5, with TRBD1 matching 7 bases. V lost 5 bases and J lost 4; bases outside the gene matches: 10. Looked up from germline, CDR1 is SGHTA and CDR2 is FQGNSA. This CDR3 region has 15 residues. The CDR3 DNA reads as TGTGCCAGCAGCGCCAGGGACAGTAGGGGAGAGACCCAGTACTTC. It yields the protein CASSARDSRGETQYF.

This clonotype was counted ten times or more. This chain connects TRBV3-1 to TRBJ2-2; D call uncertain. This CDR3 comprises 15 residues. The germline V gene encodes CDR1 LGHDT and CDR2 YNNKEL (reference sequence). Deletions cut 0 bases from V and 6 bases from J, with 11 bases between. In DNA form, the CDR3 reads TGTGCCAGCAGCCAAGAGGGTTCGGTGCCCGGGGAGCTGTTTTTT. It yields the protein CASSQEGSVPGELFF.

Many counts were recorded for this clonotype. The rearrangement links TRBV6-5 to TRBJ2-7, with unresolved D. Germline V CDR1 and CDR2: MNHEY, SVGAGI. The CDR3 totals 9 residues. With 11 bases removed from V and 1 base from J, the gap between germline ends came to 3 bases. This CDR3 reads CAGSYEQYF. As DNA, the CDR3 is TGTGCCGGATCCTACGAGCAGTACTTC.

There are many counts of this clonotype. CDR3 sequence reads: CASSPPGAYKKATNEKLFF. DNA for the CDR3: TGTGCCAGCTCACCACCCGGTGCTTATAAGAAAGCAACTAATGAAAAACTGTTTTTT. J is TRBJ1-4 and V is TRBV18; D unclear. The germline V gene encodes CDR1 KGHSH and CDR2 LQKENI. The CDR3 is 19 residues long. V was pared by 0 bases and J by 0 bases, with 17 bases between. The entire variable domain, with the rest obtained from reference TRBV18 and TRBJ1-4, is as follows: NAGVMQNPRHLVRRRGQEARLRCSPMKGHSHVYWYRQLPEEGLKFMVYLQKENIIDESGMPKERFSAEFPKEGPSILRIQQVVRGDSAAYFCASSPPGAYKKATNEKLFFGSGTQLSVL.

This clonotype was found a few times. V and J are TRBV30 and TRBJ1-5; 10 bases are shared with TRBD1. Germline loops: CDR1 GTSNPN, CDR2 SVGIG (reference sequence). Unmatched junction bases numbered 2, after V lost 1 base and J lost 5 bases. The CDR3 contains 14 residues. CDR3 in amino acids: CAWSGTGGYQPQHF. CDR3 sequence (DNA): TGTGCCTGGAGTGGGACAGGGGGGTATCAGCCCCAGCATTTT.

This clonotype has only a few counts. The genes are TRBV30 and TRBJ2-7; 9 nucleotides line up with TRBD1. Germline-derived CDR1 and CDR2 are GTSNPN and SVGIG (reference sequence). CDR3 length: 13 amino acids. The V gene end was trimmed by 5 bases and the J gene end by 1 base; junction bases not matched to a gene: 3. CDR3 DNA: TGTGCCTGGGCCGGGACAGGGTCCTACGAGCAGTACTTC. Protein sequence: CAWAGTGSYEQYF.

This clonotype was seen repeatedly, ten times or more. CDR3 loop: CASRRDGPQHF. The CDR3 DNA reads TGTGCCAGCAGGAGGGACGGGCCCCAGCATTTT. The V call is TRBV6-1, the J call TRBJ1-5; TRBD1 is a possible D gene (5 bases). The CDR3 is 11 residues long. Germline CDR1 is MNHNS and CDR2 is SASEGT. Deletions cut 6 bases from V and 9 bases from J, with 9 bases between.

This clonotype was recorded at least ten times. This rearrangement joins TRBV6-2 or TRBV6-3 to TRBJ2-5, with D possibly being TRBD2 (6 bases). The CDR3 runs 13 residues. Germline V gene sequence: CDR1 MNHEY, CDR2 SVGEGT. Trimming removed 6 bases at V and 3 bases at J, with 11 bases between. This CDR3 reads CASREPGEETQYF. CDR3 nucleotide sequence: TGTGCCAGCAGGGAGCCGGGAGAAGAGACCCAGTACTTC.

V gene TRBV18 combines with J gene TRBJ2-5; weak D call: TRBD1 (6 bases). Trimming removed 3 bases from V and 6 bases from J, with 17 bases in between. CDR1 and CDR2 (germline): KGHSH, LQKENI. This CDR3 is 15 amino acids long. CDR3 bases: TGTGCCAGCTCACCTGGGATTGGACAGAGAAAGACCCAGTACTTC. This translates into CASSPGIGQRKTQYF.

This clonotype was counted a few times. The chain uses TRBV6-5 and TRBJ2-3, with D perhaps TRBD2 (5 bases). Germline V gene data show CDR1 as MNHEY and CDR2 as SVGAGI. Trimming pared 2 bases from V and 0 bases from J, leaving 9 bases between. CDR3 length: 15 residues. The CDR3 protein is CASSYQRLSTDTQYF. The CDR3 bases are TGTGCCAGCAGTTACCAGCGGCTCAGCACAGATACGCAGTATTTT.

This clonotype occurred many times. This rearrangement joins TRBV29-1 to TRBJ2-4, with D unclear. This CDR3 is built from 13 residues. V was pared by 4 bases and J by 6 bases, with 13 bases between. CDR1 SQVTM and CDR2 ANQGSEA come from the germline V gene. DNA of the CDR3: TGCAGCGTTGCCCCGGGCAGCCTAAACATTCAGTACTTC. It encodes CSVAPGSLNIQYF.

The table lists this clonotype with a few counts. V is TRBV20-1 and J is TRBJ1-2; perhaps TRBD1 as D (6 bases). Trimming pared 5 bases from V and 8 bases from J, leaving 24 bases between. Looked up from germline, CDR1 is DFQATT and CDR2 is SNEGSKA (reference sequence). CDR3 length: 15 amino acids. The CDR3 sequence is CSAARRLQGGIGYTF. The CDR3 nucleotides read TGCAGTGCTGCGCGCCGGTTACAGGGAGGGATCGGCTACACCTTC.

This clonotype appeared many times. The chain joins TRBV7-2 to TRBJ1-1; 8 nucleotides align to TRBD1. The CDR3 length is 16 residues. V gave up 1 base and J gave up 6 bases; unmatched junction bases: 10. Germline values: CDR1 SGHTA, CDR2 FQGNSA. The CDR3 DNA reads TGTGCCAGCAGCTTAGTGGGCAGGGGGCGTATTTCTGAAGCTTTCTTT. Its protein is CASSLVGRGRISEAFF.